The present entry profiles one T cell receptor (beta chain) with its context. This clonotype was seen many times. No cognate antigen has been identified for it. No much larger clone exists at a distance of one base, and base qualities are not known. The entry originates in a study of T cells after yellow fever vaccination (dated by TCRdb to between 2018 and 2021). As for the study more broadly: The SMART-Seq v4 Ultra Low Input RNA kit was used to prepare libraries from fractions with low cell numbers. To follow T-cell clones before and after primary and booster YFV17D yellow fever vaccination, bulk TCR alpha and beta repertoires were sequenced over time. Two healthy male donors, one aged 18 to 29 and one aged 30 to 40 years, were included in the cohort. Blood was collected at multiple timepoints before and after primary and secondary immunization, and bulk PBMC replicates and cell subsets were isolated.

TCR cDNA was synthesized by 5'RACE template switching, which introduced a universal primer site and unique molecular identifiers. cDNA synthesis was primed from both the TCR alpha and TCR beta constant segments. Library amplification used two PCR steps, and the second PCR step added sample barcodes and sequencing adapters. Sequencing of libraries was performed on Illumina HiSeq 2500 (2x100 bp) or NovaSeq (2x150 bp). The paper's processing steps were these. Demultiplexing of reads and collapsing into UMI consensus sequences were performed with MIGEC, and V(D)J alignment was carried out with MiXCR. Vaccine-responding clonotypes were defined with edgeR using replicate PBMC samples, requiring FDR below 0.01 and a log2 fold change above 5 up to day 15. Each bulk clonotype was labeled CD4 or CD8 based on which sequenced repertoire, CD4 or CD8, contained the clonotype at higher abundance. In TCRdb, the public reads were trimmed at Q25 with fastp and aligned with MiXCR, with productive beta chains retained. Each CDR3 protein gets just one entry, which takes the most common genes and DNA from the rows behind it. It is TCRdb's table, rather than the study itself, that gives the V and J calls and clone size. The sample records fewer than 450,000 distinct CDR3 sequences, about 7.8% of which are singletons. The ten largest make up under 20% of the sample.

Results and caveats for the whole study, not just this receptor: Most clones expanded after primary vaccination were re-detected after the booster (approximately 96% of CD4 and about nine tenths of CD8), suggesting broad memory maintenance. A small fraction of clonotypes appeared in both the CD4 and CD8 compartments, likely as a result of convergent recombination. Because abundant contaminating clonotypes from the bulk population could be contained in FACS-sorted repertoires, computational filtering was required. The secondary T-cell response was weaker than the primary response but faster, peaking on day 5 instead of day 15. Because the study included only a couple of donors, the extent to which the findings can be generalized is limited.

This sample's treatment or condition label indicates: live attenuated yellow fever vaccine strain. At each blood-draw timepoint, two biological replicates of bulk PBMCs were collected. A standard Ficoll-Paque protocol was used to isolate PBMCs from peripheral blood. TriZol was used to extract RNA from bulk PBMCs, CD4 and CD8 fractions, and dextramer-positive and dextramer-negative fractions. The CDR3 runs 14 amino acids, cysteine and phenylalanine included. Here the CDR3 DNA is all that survives: 42 bases in frame from base 1. V has 5 bases trimmed and J has 3 bases trimmed; junction bases matching no gene number 4.

The chain is encoded by TRBV12-3 or TRBV12-4 joined to TRBJ1-5, with 7 bases aligning to TRBD1. The sample was PBMCs, taken around 45 days after the first yellow fever vaccination. This clonotype originated in a man between 18 and 29 years old who received the YFV17D yellow fever vaccine. The CDR3 region has the sequence CASSRDSSNQPQHF. In nucleotides, the sequence is TGTGCCAGCAGTCGGGACAGTTCCAATCAGCCCCAGCATTTT.